Listed here are 5 T cell receptor beta chains from one sample, sequenced in a study of identical twins. One entry per CDR3 protein, called by TCRdb with MiXCR from the 5' RACE reads. The sample lists a few hundred thousand distinct CDR3 sequences; 7.5% to 10% were seen once. These data were likewise used in another study, on yellow fever vaccine responses in identical twins.

The sample comprised PBMCs. All receptors come from a woman between 18 and 30 years old in good health.

This clonotype was recorded a few times. V usage is TRBV12-3 or TRBV12-4 and J usage is TRBJ2-7; TRBD1 aligns across 7 bases. CDR3 length: 15 amino acids. The V and J ends lost 3 bases and 4 bases, in that order; junction bases with no gene match: 9. CDR3 nucleotides: TGTGCCAGCAGTTTCGGTCCGACAGGGTCTTACGAGCAGTACTTC. It yields the protein CASSFGPTGSYEQYF.

This clonotype was seen a single time. A much larger clone lies a single base off, so this may be a read error. The genes are TRBV12-3 or TRBV12-4 and TRBJ2-2, with D tentatively TRBD1 or TRBD2 (6 bases each). CDR3 length: 15 residues. The CDR3 sequence: CASSSTGISTGGLFF. The CDR3 bases are TGTGCCAGCAGTTCCACAGGGATCAGCACCGGGGGGCTGTTTTTT.

There are many counts of this clonotype. The CDR3 coding sequence is TGCGCCAGCAGCTCTTTCCGGACAGGGGGCCCCTACGAGCAGTACTTC. Protein: CASSSFRTGGPYEQYF. The rearrangement joins TRBV5-1 to TRBJ2-7; 11 nucleotides match TRBD1. J was trimmed by 2 bases and V by 3 bases; bases with no gene match: 7. There are 16 residues in the CDR3. Germline V gene lookup returns CDR1 SGHRS and CDR2 YFSETQ.

This clonotype was seen more than once but under ten times. The chain joins TRBV7-8 to TRBJ2-3, with D perhaps matching TRBD2 (6 bases). The V end lost 5 bases, the J end lost 7 bases, and 19 bases lay between the germline ends. The length of the CDR3 is 15 residues. The V gene's germline CDR1 is SGHVS and CDR2 FQNEAQ. CDR3 sequence reads: CASSHSGGAPNTQYF. The CDR3 DNA reads TGTGCCAGCAGCCATAGCGGCGGTGCCCCGAATACGCAGTATTTT.

The table lists this clonotype with many counts. The chain uses TRBV12-3 or TRBV12-4 and TRBJ2-2; tentatively, D is TRBD1 or TRBD2 (5 bases each). Trimming removed 3 bases at V and 4 bases at J, with 9 bases between. This CDR3 is built from 14 residues. CDR3 DNA: TGTGCCAGCAGTTTGGGGACCTCCACCGGGGAGCTGTTTTTT. It yields the protein CASSLGTSTGELFF.